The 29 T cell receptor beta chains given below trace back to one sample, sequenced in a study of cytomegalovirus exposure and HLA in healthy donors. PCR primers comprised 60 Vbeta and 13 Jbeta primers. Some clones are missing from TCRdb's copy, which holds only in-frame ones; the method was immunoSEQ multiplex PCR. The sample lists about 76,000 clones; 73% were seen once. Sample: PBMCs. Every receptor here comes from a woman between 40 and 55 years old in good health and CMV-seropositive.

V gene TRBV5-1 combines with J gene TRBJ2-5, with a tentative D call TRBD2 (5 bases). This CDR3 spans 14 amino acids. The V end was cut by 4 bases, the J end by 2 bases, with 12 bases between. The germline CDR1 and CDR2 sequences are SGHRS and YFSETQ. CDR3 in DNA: TGCGCCAGCAGCCCGGAGGTGGGACAAGAGACCCAGTACTTC. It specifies CASSPEVGQETQYF.

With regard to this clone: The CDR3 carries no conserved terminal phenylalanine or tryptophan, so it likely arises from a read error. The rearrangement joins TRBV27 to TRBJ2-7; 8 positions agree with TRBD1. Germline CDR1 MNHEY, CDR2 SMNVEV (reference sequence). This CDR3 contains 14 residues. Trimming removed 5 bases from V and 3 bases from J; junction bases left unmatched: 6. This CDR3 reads CASSATGGSYEQYL. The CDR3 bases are TGTGCCAGCAGTGCCACAGGGGGGAGCTACGAGCAGTACCTC.

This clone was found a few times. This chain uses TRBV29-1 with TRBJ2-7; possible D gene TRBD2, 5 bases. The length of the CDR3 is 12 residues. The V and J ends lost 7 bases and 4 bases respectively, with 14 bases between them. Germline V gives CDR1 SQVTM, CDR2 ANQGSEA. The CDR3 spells CSAVRDGYEQYF. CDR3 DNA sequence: TGCAGCGCCGTCCGGGATGGATACGAGCAGTACTTC.

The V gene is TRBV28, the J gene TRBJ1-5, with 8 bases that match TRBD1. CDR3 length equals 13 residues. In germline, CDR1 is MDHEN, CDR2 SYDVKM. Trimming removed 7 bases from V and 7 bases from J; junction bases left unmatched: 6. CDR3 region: CASTAGGDQPQHF. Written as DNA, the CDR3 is TGTGCCAGCACGGCAGGGGGCGACCAGCCCCAGCATTTT.

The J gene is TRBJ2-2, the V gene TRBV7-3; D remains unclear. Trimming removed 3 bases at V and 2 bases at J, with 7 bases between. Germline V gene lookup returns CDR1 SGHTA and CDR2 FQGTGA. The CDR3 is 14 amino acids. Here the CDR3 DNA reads TGTGCCAGCAGCTTTGGCAGTAACACCGGGGAGCTGTTTTTT. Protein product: CASSFGSNTGELFF.

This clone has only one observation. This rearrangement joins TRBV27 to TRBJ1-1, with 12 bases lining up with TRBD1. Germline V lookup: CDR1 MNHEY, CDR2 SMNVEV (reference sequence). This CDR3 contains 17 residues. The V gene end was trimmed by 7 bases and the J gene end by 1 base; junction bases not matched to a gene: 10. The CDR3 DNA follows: TGTGCCAGCACGTCCGGGACAGGGGGCAATCAGAACACTGAAGCTTTCTTT. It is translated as CASTSGTGGNQNTEAFF.

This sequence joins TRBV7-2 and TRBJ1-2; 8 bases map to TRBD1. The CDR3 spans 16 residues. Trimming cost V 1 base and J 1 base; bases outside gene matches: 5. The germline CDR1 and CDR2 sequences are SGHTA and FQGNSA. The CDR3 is CASSLVQGADNYGYTF. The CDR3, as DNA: TGTGCCAGCAGCTTAGTTCAGGGGGCGGATAACTATGGCTACACCTTC.

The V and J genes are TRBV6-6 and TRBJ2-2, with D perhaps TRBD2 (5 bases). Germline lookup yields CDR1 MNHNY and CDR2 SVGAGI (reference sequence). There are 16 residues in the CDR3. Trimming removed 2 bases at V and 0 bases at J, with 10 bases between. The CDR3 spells CASSYGRRTNTGELFF. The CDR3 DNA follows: TGTGCCAGCAGTTACGGGAGAAGGACGAACACCGGGGAGCTGTTTTTT.

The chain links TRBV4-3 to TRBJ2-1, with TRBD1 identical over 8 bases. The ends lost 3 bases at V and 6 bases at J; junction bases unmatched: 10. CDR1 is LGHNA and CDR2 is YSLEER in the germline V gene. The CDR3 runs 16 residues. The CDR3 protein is CASSQGDRTLINEQFF. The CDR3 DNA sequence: TGCGCCAGCAGCCAGGGGGACAGGACCTTGATCAATGAGCAGTTCTTC.

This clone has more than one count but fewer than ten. The CDR3 sequence: CSVARSRRTGGGYEQYF. The CDR3 DNA reads as TGCAGCGTTGCGCGGAGTAGGAGGACAGGGGGCGGATACGAGCAGTACTTC. This chain uses TRBV29-1 with TRBJ2-7; TRBD1 matches 11 bases. The CDR3 consists of 17 residues. V lost 4 bases and J lost 4; bases outside the gene matches: 15. In germline, CDR1 is SQVTM, CDR2 ANQGSEA.

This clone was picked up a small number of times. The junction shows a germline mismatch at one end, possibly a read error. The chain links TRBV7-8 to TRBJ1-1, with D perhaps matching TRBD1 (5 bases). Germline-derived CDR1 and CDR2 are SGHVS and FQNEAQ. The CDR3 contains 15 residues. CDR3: CASSLEAQGYAEALF. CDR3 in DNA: TGTGCAAGCAGCTTAGAAGCGCAGGGCTACGCTGAAGCTTTATTT.

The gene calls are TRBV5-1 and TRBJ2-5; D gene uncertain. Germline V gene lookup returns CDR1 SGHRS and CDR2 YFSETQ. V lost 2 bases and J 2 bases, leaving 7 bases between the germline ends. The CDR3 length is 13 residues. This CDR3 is CASSLQLQETQYF. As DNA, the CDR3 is TGCGCCAGCAGCTTACAGCTTCAAGAGACCCAGTACTTC.

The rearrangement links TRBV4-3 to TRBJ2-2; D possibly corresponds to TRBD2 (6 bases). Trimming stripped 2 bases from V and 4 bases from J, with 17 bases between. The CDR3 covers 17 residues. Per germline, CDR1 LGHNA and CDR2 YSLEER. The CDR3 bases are TGCGCCAGCAGCCAACTGTTGGACTGGGGAGGCACCGGGGAGCTGTTTTTT. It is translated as CASSQLLDWGGTGELFF.

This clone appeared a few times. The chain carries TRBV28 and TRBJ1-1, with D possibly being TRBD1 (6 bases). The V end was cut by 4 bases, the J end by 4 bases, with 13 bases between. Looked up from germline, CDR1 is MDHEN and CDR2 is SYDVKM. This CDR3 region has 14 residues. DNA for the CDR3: TGTGCCAGCAGTTCCGCAGGGGCGGTCACTGAAGCTTTCTTT. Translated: CASSSAGAVTEAFF.

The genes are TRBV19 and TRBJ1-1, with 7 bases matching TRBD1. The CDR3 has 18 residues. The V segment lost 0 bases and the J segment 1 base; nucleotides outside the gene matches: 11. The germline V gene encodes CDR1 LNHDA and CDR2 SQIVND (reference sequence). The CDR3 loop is CASSIDDFPGTENTEAFF. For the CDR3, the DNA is TGTGCCAGTAGTATAGATGATTTTCCCGGGACAGAGAACACTGAAGCTTTCTTT.

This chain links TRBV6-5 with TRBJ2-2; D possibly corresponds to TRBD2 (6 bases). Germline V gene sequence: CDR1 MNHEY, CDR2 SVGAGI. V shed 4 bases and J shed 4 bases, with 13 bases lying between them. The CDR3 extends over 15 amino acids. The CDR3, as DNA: TGTGCCAGCAGTTCCGGGGGTTCAGGCACCGGGGAGCTGTTTTTT. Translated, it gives CASSSGGSGTGELFF.

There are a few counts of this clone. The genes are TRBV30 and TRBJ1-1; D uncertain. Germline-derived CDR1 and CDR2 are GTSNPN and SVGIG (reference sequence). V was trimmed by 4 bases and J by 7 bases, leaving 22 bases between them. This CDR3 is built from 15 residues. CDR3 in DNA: TGTGCCTGGACTCCGGGATTCAGCTCCTTTGTTGAAGCTTTCTTT. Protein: CAWTPGFSSFVEAFF.

The CDR3 region has the DNA TGTGCCAGCAGTATAACAGTATTCCAAGAGACCCAGTACTTC. Encoded protein: CASSITVFQETQYF. This chain links TRBV6-5 with TRBJ2-5; no firm D call. The CDR3 runs to 14 residues. Trimming shortened V by 5 bases and J by 1 base, and 11 bases separated the two germline ends. Germline lookup yields CDR1 MNHEY and CDR2 SVGAGI.

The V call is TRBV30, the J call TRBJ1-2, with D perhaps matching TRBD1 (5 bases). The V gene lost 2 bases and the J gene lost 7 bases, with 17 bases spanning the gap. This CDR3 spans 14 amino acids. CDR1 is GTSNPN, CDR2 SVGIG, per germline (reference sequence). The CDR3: CAWSQGGLVGGYTF. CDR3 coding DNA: TGTGCCTGGAGTCAGGGAGGGCTAGTAGGTGGCTACACCTTC.

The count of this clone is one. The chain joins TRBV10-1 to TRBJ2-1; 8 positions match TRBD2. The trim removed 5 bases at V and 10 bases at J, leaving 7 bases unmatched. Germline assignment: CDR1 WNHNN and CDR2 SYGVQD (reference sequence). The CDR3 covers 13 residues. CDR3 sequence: CASSTLAGLEQFF. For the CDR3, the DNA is TGCGCCAGCAGTACCCTAGCGGGCCTCGAGCAGTTCTTC.

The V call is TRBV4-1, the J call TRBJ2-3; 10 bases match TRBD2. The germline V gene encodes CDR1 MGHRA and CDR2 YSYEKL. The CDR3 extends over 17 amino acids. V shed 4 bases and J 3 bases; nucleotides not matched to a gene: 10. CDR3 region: CASSLLPAGGLTDTQYF. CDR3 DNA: TGCGCCAGCAGCCTACTACCAGCGGGGGGGCTGACAGATACGCAGTATTTT.

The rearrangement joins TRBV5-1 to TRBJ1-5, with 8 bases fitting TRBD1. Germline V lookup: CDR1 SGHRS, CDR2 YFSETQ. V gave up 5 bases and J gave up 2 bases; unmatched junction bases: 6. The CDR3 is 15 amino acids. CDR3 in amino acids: CASSSDRGGNQPQHF. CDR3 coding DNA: TGCGCCAGCAGTTCCGACAGGGGAGGCAATCAGCCCCAGCATTTT.

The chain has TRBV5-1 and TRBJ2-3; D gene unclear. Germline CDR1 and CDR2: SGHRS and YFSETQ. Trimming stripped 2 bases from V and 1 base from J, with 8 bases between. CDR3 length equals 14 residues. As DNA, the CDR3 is TGCGCCAGCAGCTTAGCTATCCGCACAGATACGCAGTATTTT. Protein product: CASSLAIRTDTQYF.

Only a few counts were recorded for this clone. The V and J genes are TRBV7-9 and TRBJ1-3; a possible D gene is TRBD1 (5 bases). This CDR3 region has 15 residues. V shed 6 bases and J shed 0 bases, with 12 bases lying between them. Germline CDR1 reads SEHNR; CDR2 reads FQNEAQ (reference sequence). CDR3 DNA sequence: TGTGCCAGCAGTTGGGGGGAGGACTCTGGAAACACCATATATTTT. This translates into CASSWGEDSGNTIYF.

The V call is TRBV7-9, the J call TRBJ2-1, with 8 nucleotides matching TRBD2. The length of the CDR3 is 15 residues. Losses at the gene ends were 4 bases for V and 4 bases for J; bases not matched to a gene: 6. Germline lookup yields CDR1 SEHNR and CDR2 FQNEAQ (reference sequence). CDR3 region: CASSSIAGGYNEQFF. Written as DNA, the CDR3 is TGTGCCAGCAGCTCCATCGCGGGGGGATACAATGAGCAGTTCTTC.

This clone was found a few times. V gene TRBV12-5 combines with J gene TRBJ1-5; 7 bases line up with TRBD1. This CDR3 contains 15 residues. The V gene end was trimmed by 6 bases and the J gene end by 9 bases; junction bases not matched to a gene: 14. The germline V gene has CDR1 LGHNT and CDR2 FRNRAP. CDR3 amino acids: CASGWNTGADGPQHF. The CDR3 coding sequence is TGTGCTAGTGGCTGGAATACAGGGGCGGATGGGCCCCAGCATTTT.

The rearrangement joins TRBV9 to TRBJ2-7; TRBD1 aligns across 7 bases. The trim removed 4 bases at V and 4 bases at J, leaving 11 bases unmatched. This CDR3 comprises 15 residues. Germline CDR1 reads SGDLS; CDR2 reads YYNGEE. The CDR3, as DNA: TGTGCCAGCAGCACTCGACAGGGAAACACTTACGAGCAGTACTTC. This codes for CASSTRQGNTYEQYF. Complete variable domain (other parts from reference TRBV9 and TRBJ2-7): DSGVTQTPKHLITATGQRVTLRCSPRSGDLSVYWYQQSLDQGLQFLIQYYNGEERAKGNILERFSAQQFPDLHSELNLSSLELGDSALYFCASSTRQGNTYEQYFGPGTRLTVT.

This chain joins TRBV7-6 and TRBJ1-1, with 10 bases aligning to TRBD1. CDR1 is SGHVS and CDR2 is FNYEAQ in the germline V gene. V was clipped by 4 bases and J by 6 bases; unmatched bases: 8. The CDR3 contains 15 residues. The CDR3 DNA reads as TGTGCCAGCAGCTACCAGACAGGGGGCTTGGCTGAAGCTTTCTTT. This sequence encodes CASSYQTGGLAEAFF. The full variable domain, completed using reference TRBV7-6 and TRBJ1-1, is GAGVSQSPRYKVTKRGQDVALRCDPISGHVSLYWYRQALGQGPEFLTYFNYEAQQDKSGLPNDRFSAERPEGSISTLTIQRTEQRDSAMYRCASSYQTGGLAEAFFGQGTRLTVV.

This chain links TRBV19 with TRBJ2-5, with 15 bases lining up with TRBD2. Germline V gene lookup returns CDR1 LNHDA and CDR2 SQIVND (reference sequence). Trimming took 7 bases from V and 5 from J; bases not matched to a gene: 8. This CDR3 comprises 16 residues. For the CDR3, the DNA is TGTGCCAGTACCCCGGGACTAGCGGGAGGTCGCGAGACCCAGTACTTC. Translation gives CASTPGLAGGRETQYF.